This T cell receptor (beta chain) comes out of a study of T cell repertoires in cytomegalovirus infection. The overall study: In public TCR beta signatures, there were indications of both CMV infection and matching HLA type.

TCRdb itself ran the reads through MiXCR, one entry per CDR3 protein. The sample has around 740,000 distinct CDR3 sequences; 35% to 45% are singletons. V was cut by 1 base and J by 4 bases, with 5 bases left in between. Looked up from germline, CDR1 is SEHNR and CDR2 is FQNEAQ (reference sequence). This CDR3 has 13 residues. The genes are TRBV7-9 and TRBJ1-5, with D hard to call. The material sequenced was PBMCs. The receptor comes from a human donor in good health (CMV status not recorded). Some clones in this sample may be carry-over from other donors' samples. In nucleotides, the CDR3 is TGTGCCAGCAGCTTAGTCGCGAATCAGCCCCAGCATTTT. It is translated as CASSLVANQPQHF.